Each of the 15 T cell receptor beta chains below was sequenced from the same sample in a study of CD8 T cells in ankylosing spondylitis. Study-level results: Typical of ankylosing spondylitis blood, it appeared, was a TCR beta motif of roughly eight highly homologous variants.

TCRdb redid the calling of the 5' RACE reads with MiXCR, one entry per CDR3 protein. The data show 220,000 or so distinct CDR3 sequences, about 16% seen once. No antigen is known for these receptors. The material sequenced was blood, either unsorted or a sorted T cell fraction (not recorded which). Receptors were obtained from a male donor with ankylosing spondylitis.

The chain carries TRBV20-1 and TRBJ2-3; 9 bases are a match to TRBD1. Germline V gene data show CDR1 as DFQATT and CDR2 as SNEGSKA (reference sequence). CDR3 size: 15 residues. The V segment lost 3 bases and the J segment 1 base; nucleotides outside the gene matches: 5. CDR3 in amino acids: CSARTWDRGTDTQYF. CDR3 nucleotide sequence: TGCAGTGCTAGGACCTGGGACAGGGGCACAGATACGCAGTATTTT.

The J gene is TRBJ1-1, the V gene TRBV12-3 or TRBV12-4, with D unresolved. The CDR3 has 14 residues. Deletions cut 5 bases from V and 6 bases from J, with 16 bases between. The CDR3 bases are TGTGCCAGCAGTGCAAGTCTGGGTTCGCCTGAAGCTTTCTTT. It translates to CASSASLGSPEAFF.

This clonotype was counted ten times or more. This chain links TRBV29-1 with TRBJ1-2; TRBD1 matches 8 bases. Germline-derived CDR1 and CDR2 are SQVTM and ANQGSEA. The CDR3 length is 12 residues. J gave up 8 bases and V 1 base, and 3 bases lay outside the gene matches. The CDR3 coding sequence is TGCAGCGTTGAAGGGGACAGGAGCGGCTACACCTTC. Its translation: CSVEGDRSGYTF.

This clonotype was found a few times. V is TRBV20-1 and J is TRBJ2-7; D may be TRBD2 (5 bases). Trimming left V 0 bases short and J 7 bases short, with 13 bases between. Germline V gene sequence: CDR1 DFQATT, CDR2 SNEGSKA (reference sequence). This CDR3 is built from 13 residues. In nucleotides, the CDR3 is TGCAGTGCTAGAGATCCTAGCTTGGGGGAGCAGTACTTC. Encoded protein: CSARDPSLGEQYF.

J is TRBJ1-1 and V is TRBV7-2; D not certain. CDR1 and CDR2 from the germline V gene are SGHTA and FQGNSA. CDR3 length: 15 residues. V gave up 7 bases and J gave up 0 bases, with 15 bases separating them. CDR3: CASTPMGAVNTEAFF. CDR3 nucleotides: TGTGCCAGCACCCCCATGGGAGCAGTGAACACTGAAGCTTTCTTT. The variable domain in full, with the rest retrieved from reference TRBV7-2 and TRBJ1-1, is GAGVSQSPSNKVTEKGKDVELRCDPISGHTALYWYRQSLGQGLEFLIYFQGNSAPDKSGLPSDRFSAERTGGSVSTLTIQRTQQEDSAVYLCASTPMGAVNTEAFFGQGTRLTVV.

The chain employs TRBV5-1 and TRBJ2-7; either TRBD1 or TRBD2 may supply D (5 bases each). The CDR3 sequence is 14 residues long. V lost 3 bases, J lost 6 bases, and 16 bases lay in between. The germline V gene encodes CDR1 SGHRS and CDR2 YFSETQ. CDR3 protein: CASSYEGTSGEQYF. CDR3 DNA sequence: TGCGCCAGCAGCTACGAAGGGACCTCGGGCGAGCAGTACTTC.

V is TRBV5-1 and J is TRBJ1-1, with D maybe TRBD1 (6 bases). CDR3 length equals 17 residues. Trimming cost V 4 bases and J 3 bases, with 22 bases left between them. Looked up from germline, CDR1 is SGHRS and CDR2 is YFSETQ. The CDR3 here is CASSPSRTGRGDTEAFF. The CDR3 DNA reads as TGCGCCAGCAGCCCCTCAAGAACAGGGAGAGGCGACACTGAAGCTTTCTTT.

The rearrangement joins TRBV10-3 to TRBJ2-5; 10 bases are a match to TRBD2. Germline V gives CDR1 ENHRY, CDR2 SYGVKD. This CDR3 is built from 14 residues. Trimming cost V 6 bases and J 2 bases; bases outside gene matches: 3. For the CDR3, the DNA is TGTGCCATCAGCCTAGCGGGGGAACAAGAGACCCAGTACTTC. Its translation is CAISLAGEQETQYF.

This clonotype was picked up a small number of times. The CDR3 coding sequence is TGTGCCAGCTCACCAACGCTCCAGGGCGCATATCAGCCCCAGCATTTT. Amino acids: CASSPTLQGAYQPQHF. The chain combines TRBV18 with TRBJ1-5, with D perhaps matching TRBD1 (5 bases). V lost 2 bases to trimming and J lost 5 bases, with 16 bases between them. The CDR3 runs to 16 residues. From germline, CDR1 is KGHSH and CDR2 LQKENI.

J is TRBJ2-1 and V is TRBV5-6, with D perhaps matching TRBD2 (6 bases). Germline loops: CDR1 SGHDT, CDR2 YYEEEE. With 0 bases removed from V and 4 bases from J, the gap between germline ends came to 11 bases. CDR3 length equals 15 residues. As DNA, the CDR3 is TGTGCCAGCAGCTTGGCACGTGGGGGGTACAATGAGCAGTTCTTC. The encoded protein is CASSLARGGYNEQFF.

The chain combines TRBV7-2 with TRBJ2-4, with unresolved D. Germline assignment: CDR1 SGHTA and CDR2 FQGNSA. The length of the CDR3 is 15 residues. V lost 2 bases to trimming and J lost 0 bases, with 8 bases between them. The CDR3 reads CASSLNTLAKNIQYF. CDR3 DNA sequence: TGTGCCAGCAGCTTAAACACTCTAGCCAAAAACATTCAGTACTTC.

This chain uses TRBV13 with TRBJ1-1; possibly TRBD1 for D (6 bases). Germline loops: CDR1 PRHDT, CDR2 FYEKMQ (reference sequence). V lost 3 bases and J 0 bases, leaving 14 bases between the germline ends. There are 16 residues in the CDR3. CDR3 region: CASSLTGFPMNTEAFF. Written as DNA, the CDR3 is TGTGCCAGCAGCTTGACAGGATTCCCCATGAACACTGAAGCTTTCTTT.

In this sample, this clonotype turned up a few times. The chain combines TRBV7-2 with TRBJ2-1, with D perhaps TRBD2 (6 bases). The CDR3 length is 15 residues. The V end was cut by 2 bases, the J end by 8 bases, with 16 bases between. The germline V gene encodes CDR1 SGHTA and CDR2 FQGNSA. CDR3 sequence reads: CASSLLYGGADEQFF. DNA for the CDR3: TGTGCCAGCAGCTTACTGTACGGAGGGGCGGATGAGCAGTTCTTC.

This clonotype was detected ten times or more. V usage is TRBV6-5 and J usage is TRBJ2-5, with unresolved D. The CDR3 is 16 amino acids. The V end lost 0 bases, the J end lost 5 bases, and 16 bases lay between the germline ends. Germline assignment: CDR1 MNHEY and CDR2 SVGAGI. CDR3 coding DNA: TGTGCCAGCAGTTACTCTTTCTTTGAGGCATCGGAGACCCAGTACTTC. It encodes CASSYSFFEASETQYF.

This clonotype has more than one count but fewer than ten. V and J are TRBV27 and TRBJ2-1; 10 nucleotides agree with TRBD1. CDR3 length: 17 amino acids. Germline V CDR1 and CDR2: MNHEY, SMNVEV (reference sequence). V shed 5 bases and J 8 bases; nucleotides not matched to a gene: 15. For the CDR3, the DNA is TGTGCCAGCAGTCCAGACTATCCGGGACAGGGGAGTGATGAGCAGTTCTTC. Encoded protein: CASSPDYPGQGSDEQFF.